This T cell receptor (beta chain) was found in a study of blood T cell repertoires in COVID-19. TCRdb keeps only in-frame clones here, not all; method: immunoSEQ multiplex PCR. The sample lists 350,000 or so clones, roughly 84% occurring once. The source material was PBMCs or T cells enriched from blood (not recorded which). This sequence was found in a woman aged 25 to 45 who had recovered from COVID-19.

CDR3 protein: CASSVRQGGYTF. The CDR3 coding sequence is TGTGCCAGCAGCGTAAGACAGGGAGGCTACACCTTC. The chain employs TRBV5-8 and TRBJ1-2; 7 nucleotides line up with TRBD1. Germline CDR1 reads SGHTS; CDR2 reads YDEGEE. With V trimmed by 4 bases and J by 8 bases, 5 bases remained unmatched. This CDR3 spans 12 amino acids.